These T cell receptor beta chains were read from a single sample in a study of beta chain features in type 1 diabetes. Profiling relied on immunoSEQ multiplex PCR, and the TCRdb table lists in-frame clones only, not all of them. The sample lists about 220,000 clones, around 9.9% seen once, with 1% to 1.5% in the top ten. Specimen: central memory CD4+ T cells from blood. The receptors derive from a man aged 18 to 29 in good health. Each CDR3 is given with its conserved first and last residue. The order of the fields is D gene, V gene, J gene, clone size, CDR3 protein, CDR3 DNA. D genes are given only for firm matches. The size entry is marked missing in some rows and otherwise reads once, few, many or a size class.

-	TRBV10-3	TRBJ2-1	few	CAIGGRLEAYEQFF	TGTGCCATCGGGGGAAGACTGGAGGCGTATGAGCAGTTCTTC
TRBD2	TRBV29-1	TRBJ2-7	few	CSAGTSGRAYF	TGCAGCGCCGGGACTAGCGGGAGAGCGTACTTC
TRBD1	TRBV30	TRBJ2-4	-	CAWDRAGTGTTKNIQYF	TGTGCCTGGGACCGAGCCGGGACAGGGACGACCAAAAACATTCAGTACTTC
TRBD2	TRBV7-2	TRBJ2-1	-	CASSFGGTSGSRYNEQFF	TGTGCCAGCAGCTTCGGAGGGACTAGCGGGAGCCGTTACAATGAGCAGTTCTTC
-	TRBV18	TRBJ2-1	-	CASSPVGTTYNEQFF	TGTGCCAGCTCACCGGTCGGGACAACCTACAATGAGCAGTTCTTC
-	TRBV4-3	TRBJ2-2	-	CASSQGLETGELFF	TGCGCCAGCAGCCAAGGTCTAGAAACCGGGGAGCTGTTTTTT
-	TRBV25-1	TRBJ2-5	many	CASSGYRDGETQYF	TGTGCCAGCAGTGGATACAGGGACGGGGAGACCCAGTACTTC
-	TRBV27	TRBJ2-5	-	CASSPTRAGSSETQYF	TGTGCCAGCAGTCCCACCCGGGCAGGGAGTTCGGAGACCCAGTACTTC
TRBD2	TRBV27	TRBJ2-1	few	CASSFLVAGGNEQFF	TGTGCCAGCAGTTTCCTGGTAGCGGGAGGCAATGAGCAGTTCTTC
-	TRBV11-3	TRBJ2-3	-	CASSLVGSTDTQYF	TGTGCCAGCAGCTTAGTTGGTAGCACAGATACGCAGTATTTT
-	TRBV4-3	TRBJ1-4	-	CASSQMTSANEKLFF	TGCGCCAGCAGCCAGATGACATCGGCTAATGAAAAACTGTTTTTT
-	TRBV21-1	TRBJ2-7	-	CASSKRGADSYEQYF	TGTGCCAGCAGCAAACGAGGCGCCGACTCCTACGAGCAGTACTTC
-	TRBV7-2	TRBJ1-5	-	CASSLEVDQPQHF	TGTGCCAGCAGCTTAGAGGTCGATCAGCCCCAGCATTTT
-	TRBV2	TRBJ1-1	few	CASTGRGSFAFF	TGTGCCAGCACGGGGAGGGGCAGTTTCGCTTTCTTT
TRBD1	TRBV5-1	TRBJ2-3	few	CASSPGQGVMTDTQYF	TGCGCCAGCAGCCCGGGACAGGGGGTTATGACAGATACGCAGTATTTT
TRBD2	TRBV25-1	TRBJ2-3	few	CASSLMGLAGTDTQYF	TGTGCCAGCAGCCTGATGGGACTAGCAGGCACAGATACGCAGTATTTT
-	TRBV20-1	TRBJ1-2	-	CSAYINYGYTF	TGCAGTGCTTATATTAACTATGGCTACACCTTC
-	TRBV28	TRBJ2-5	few	CASSLPLGLQETQYF	TGTGCCAGCAGTTTACCGTTAGGGCTGCAAGAGACCCAGTACTTC
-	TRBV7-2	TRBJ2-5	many	CASSLERVKTQYF	TGTGCCAGCAGCTTAGAAAGGGTTAAGACCCAGTACTTC
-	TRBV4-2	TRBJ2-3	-	CASSPSGGITTDTQYF	TGTGCCAGCAGCCCTTCGGGCGGGATTACCACAGATACGCAGTATTTT
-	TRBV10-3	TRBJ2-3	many	CAISGGSGPTDTQYF	TGTGCCATCAGTGGGGGAAGCGGGCCCACAGATACGCAGTATTTT
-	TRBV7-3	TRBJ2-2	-	CASSTGNTGELFF	TGTGCCAGCAGCACAGGGAACACCGGGGAGCTGTTTTTT
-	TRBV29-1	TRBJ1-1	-	CSVERTRTEAFF	TGCAGCGTTGAGAGGACACGGACAGAAGCTTTCTTT
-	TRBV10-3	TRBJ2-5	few	CASSPKTRSQETQYF	TGTGCCAGCAGTCCGAAGACTAGGTCACAAGAGACCCAGTACTTC